This TCR beta chain was observed in a study of cytomegalovirus exposure and HLA in healthy donors. The study's findings and limits: When a later analysis compared HLA-associated TCR beta chains with equally common others, the HLA-associated chains turned out to be more clonally expanded and to have lower generation probabilities.

About this clone itself: Its antigen is still unknown.

13 Jbeta primers and 60 Vbeta primers were used for the PCR. Original handling: An analysis performed later counted about 80 million unique TCR beta chains (roughly 10 million of them shared). Clones were read by immunoSEQ multiplex PCR, and TCRdb kept only the in-frame ones, dropping some. V and J calls and clone size are as listed in that table; D and trimming were resolved from the DNA. The sample consists of some 70,000 clones, around 82% of them appearing once. The sequencing sample was made of PBMCs. The receptor's source is a man in his late teens or twenties in good health and CMV-seronegative.

The CDR3 region has the DNA TGTGCCAGCAGCACAGAGGGACAGAACACCGGGGAGCTGTTTTTT. Protein product: CASSTEGQNTGELFF. The J gene is TRBJ2-2, the V gene TRBV9; possibly TRBD1 for D (6 bases). CDR3 size: 15 residues. The V gene lost 4 bases and the J gene lost 1 base, with 11 bases spanning the gap. Germline V gene data show CDR1 as SGDLS and CDR2 as YYNGEE.